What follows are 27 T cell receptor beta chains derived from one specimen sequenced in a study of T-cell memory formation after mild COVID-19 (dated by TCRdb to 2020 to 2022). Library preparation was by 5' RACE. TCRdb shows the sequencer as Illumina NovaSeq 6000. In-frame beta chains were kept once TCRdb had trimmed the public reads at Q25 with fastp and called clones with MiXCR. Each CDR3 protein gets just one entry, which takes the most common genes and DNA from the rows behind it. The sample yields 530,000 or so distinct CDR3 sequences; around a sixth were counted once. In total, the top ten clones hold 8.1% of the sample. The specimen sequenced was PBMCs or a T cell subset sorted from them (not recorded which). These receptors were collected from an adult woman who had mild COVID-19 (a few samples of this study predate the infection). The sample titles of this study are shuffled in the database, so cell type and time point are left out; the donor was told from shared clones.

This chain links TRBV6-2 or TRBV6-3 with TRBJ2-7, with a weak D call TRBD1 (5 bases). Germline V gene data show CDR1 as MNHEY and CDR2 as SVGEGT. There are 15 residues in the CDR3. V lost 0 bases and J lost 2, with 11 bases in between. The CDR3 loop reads CASSYSRQGTYEQYF. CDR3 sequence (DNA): TGTGCCAGCAGTTACTCAAGGCAGGGTACCTACGAGCAGTACTTC.

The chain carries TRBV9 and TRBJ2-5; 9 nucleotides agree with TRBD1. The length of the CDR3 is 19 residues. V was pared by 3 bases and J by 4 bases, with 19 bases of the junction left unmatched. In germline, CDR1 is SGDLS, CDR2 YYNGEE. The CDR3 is CASSASTPTEGQGTETQYF. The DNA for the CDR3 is TGTGCCAGCAGCGCCAGTACACCTACTGAGGGACAGGGTACAGAGACCCAGTACTTC.

CDR3 coding DNA: TGTGCCACCAGTGCCGACACTGAAGAGACCCAGTACTTC. This codes for CATSADTEETQYF. The chain uses TRBV24-1 and TRBJ2-5; D uncertain. The CDR3 loop spans 13 amino acids. The germline V gene encodes CDR1 KGHDR and CDR2 SFDVKD. V was trimmed by 5 bases and J by 3 bases, leaving 9 bases between them.

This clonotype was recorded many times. CDR3 bases: TGTGCCAGCAGTTTAAAAACTAGCGGGAGACCCAATGAGCAGTTCTTC. Translated, it gives CASSLKTSGRPNEQFF. This chain links TRBV12-3 or TRBV12-4 with TRBJ2-1; 11 bases agree with TRBD2. Trimming cost V 2 bases and J 6 bases; bases outside gene matches: 6. The CDR3 has 16 residues.

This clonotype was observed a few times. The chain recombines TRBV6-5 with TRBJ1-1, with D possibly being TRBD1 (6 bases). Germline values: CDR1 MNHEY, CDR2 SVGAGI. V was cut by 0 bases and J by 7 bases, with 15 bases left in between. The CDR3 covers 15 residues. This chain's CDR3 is CASSYSAYRVGEAFF. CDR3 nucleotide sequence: TGTGCCAGCAGTTACTCGGCATACAGGGTTGGTGAAGCTTTCTTT.

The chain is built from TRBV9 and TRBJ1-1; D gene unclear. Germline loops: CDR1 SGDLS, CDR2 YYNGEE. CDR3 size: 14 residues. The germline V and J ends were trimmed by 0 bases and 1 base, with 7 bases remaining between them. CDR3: CASSVDVGNTEAFF. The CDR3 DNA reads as TGTGCCAGCAGCGTAGACGTAGGGAACACTGAAGCTTTCTTT.

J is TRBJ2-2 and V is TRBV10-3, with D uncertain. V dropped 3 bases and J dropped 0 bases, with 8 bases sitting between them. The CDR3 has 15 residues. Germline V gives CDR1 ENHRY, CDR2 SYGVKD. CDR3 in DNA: TGTGCCATCAGTGAAGTTCAGGCGAACACCGGGGAGCTGTTTTTT. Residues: CAISEVQANTGELFF.

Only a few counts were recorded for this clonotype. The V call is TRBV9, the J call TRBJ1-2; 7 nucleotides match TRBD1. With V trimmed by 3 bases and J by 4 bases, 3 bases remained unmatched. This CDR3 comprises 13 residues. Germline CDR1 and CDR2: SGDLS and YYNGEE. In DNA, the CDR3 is TGTGCCAGCAGCGGACAGGGCCCCTATGGCTACACCTTC. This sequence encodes CASSGQGPYGYTF.

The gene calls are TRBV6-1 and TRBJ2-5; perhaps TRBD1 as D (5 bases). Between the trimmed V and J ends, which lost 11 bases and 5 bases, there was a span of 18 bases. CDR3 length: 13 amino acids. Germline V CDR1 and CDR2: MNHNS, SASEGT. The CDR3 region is CAASSGLRETQYF. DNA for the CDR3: TGTGCCGCCTCCTCAGGGCTCCGGGAGACCCAGTACTTC.

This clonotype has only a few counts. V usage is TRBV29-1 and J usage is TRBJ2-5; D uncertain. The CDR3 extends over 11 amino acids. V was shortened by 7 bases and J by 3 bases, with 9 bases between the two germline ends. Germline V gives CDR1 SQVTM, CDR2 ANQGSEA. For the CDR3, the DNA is TGCAGCGCAGACATTGAAGAGACCCAGTACTTC. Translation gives CSADIEETQYF.

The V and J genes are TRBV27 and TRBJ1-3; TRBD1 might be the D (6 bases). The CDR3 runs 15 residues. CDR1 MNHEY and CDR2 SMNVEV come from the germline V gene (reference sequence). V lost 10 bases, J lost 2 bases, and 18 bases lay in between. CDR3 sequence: CATSASWTAGNTIYF. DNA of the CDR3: TGTGCCACCTCAGCTTCCTGGACAGCTGGAAACACCATATATTTT.

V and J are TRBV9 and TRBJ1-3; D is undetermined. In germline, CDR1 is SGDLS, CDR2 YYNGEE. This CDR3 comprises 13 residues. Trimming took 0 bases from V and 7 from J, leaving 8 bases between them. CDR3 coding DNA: TGTGCCAGCAGCGTAGCCTCGGAGAACACCATATATTTT. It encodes CASSVASENTIYF.

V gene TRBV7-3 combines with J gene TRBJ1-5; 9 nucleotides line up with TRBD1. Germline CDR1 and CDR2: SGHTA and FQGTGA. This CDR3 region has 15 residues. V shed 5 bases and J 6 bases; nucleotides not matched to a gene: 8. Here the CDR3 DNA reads TGTGCCAGCAGCCTTACAGGGGGCGCGGTTCAGCCCCAGCATTTT. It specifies CASSLTGGAVQPQHF.

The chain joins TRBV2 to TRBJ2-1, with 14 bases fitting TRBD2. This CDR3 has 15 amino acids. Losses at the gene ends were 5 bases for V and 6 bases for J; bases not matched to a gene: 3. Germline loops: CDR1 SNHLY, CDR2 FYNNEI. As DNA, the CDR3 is TGTGCCAGCAGTAAAGGGACTAGCGGGGGCAATGAGCAGTTCTTC. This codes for CASSKGTSGGNEQFF.

CDR3 residues: CASSPPDRGRHYGYTF. In DNA, the CDR3 is TGTGCCAGCAGCCCTCCAGACAGGGGGCGGCACTATGGCTACACCTTC. V is TRBV5-8 and J is TRBJ1-2; 10 nucleotides align to TRBD1. V was pared by 4 bases and J by 3 bases, with 9 bases of the junction left unmatched. The CDR3 is made up of 16 amino acids. Germline CDR1 reads SGHTS; CDR2 reads YDEGEE.

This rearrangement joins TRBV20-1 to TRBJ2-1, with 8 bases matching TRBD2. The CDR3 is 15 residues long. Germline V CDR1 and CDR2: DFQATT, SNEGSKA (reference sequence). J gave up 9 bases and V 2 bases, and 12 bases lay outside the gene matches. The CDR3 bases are TGCAGTGCTAGACCGACTAGCGTCCTAGGCGCTGAGCAGTTCTTC. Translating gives CSARPTSVLGAEQFF.

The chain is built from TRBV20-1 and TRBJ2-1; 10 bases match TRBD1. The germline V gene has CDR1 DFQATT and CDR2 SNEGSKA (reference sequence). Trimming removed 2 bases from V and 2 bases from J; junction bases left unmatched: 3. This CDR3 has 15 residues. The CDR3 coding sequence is TGCAGTGCTAGACCCGACAGGGGGCCCTACAATGAGCAGTTCTTC. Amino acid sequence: CSARPDRGPYNEQFF.

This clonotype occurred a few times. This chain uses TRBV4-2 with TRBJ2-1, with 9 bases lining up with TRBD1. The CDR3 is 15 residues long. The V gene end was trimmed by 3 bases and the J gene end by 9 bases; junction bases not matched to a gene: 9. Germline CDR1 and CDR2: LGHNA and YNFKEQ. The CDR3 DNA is TGTGCCAGCAGCCAGGCCACACAGGGGGCAAGTGAGCAGTTCTTC. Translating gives CASSQATQGASEQFF.

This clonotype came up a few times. CDR3 in DNA: TGTGCCAGCAGCCCCCCAGCGCCTCCCTACGAGCAGTACTTC. It translates to CASSPPAPPYEQYF. V usage is TRBV2 and J usage is TRBJ2-7; D unclear. Germline V gene data show CDR1 as SNHLY and CDR2 as FYNNEI. This CDR3 region has 14 residues. The ends were cut back, 6 bases at V and 2 bases at J, with 14 bases in the middle.

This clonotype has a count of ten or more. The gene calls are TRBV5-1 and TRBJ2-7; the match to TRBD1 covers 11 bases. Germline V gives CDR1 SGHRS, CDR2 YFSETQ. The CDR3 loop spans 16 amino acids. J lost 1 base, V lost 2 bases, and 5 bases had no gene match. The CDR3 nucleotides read TGCGCCAGCAGCTTCTCCGGGACAGGGGGTTCCTACGAGCAGTACTTC. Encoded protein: CASSFSGTGGSYEQYF. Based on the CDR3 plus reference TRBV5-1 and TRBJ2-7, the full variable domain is KAGVTQTPRYLIKTRGQQVTLSCSPISGHRSVSWYQQTPGQGLQFLFEYFSETQRNKGNFPGRFSGRQFSNSRSEMNVSTLELGDSALYLCASSFSGTGGSYEQYFGPGTRLTVT.

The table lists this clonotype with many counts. The CDR3 loop reads CASSLGGQGGPNIQYF. The CDR3 region has the DNA TGTGCCAGCAGCTTAGGAGGGCAGGGGGGGCCAAACATTCAGTACTTC. V and J are TRBV7-3 and TRBJ2-4; tentatively, D is TRBD1 or TRBD2 (7 bases each). Germline V gene lookup returns CDR1 SGHTA and CDR2 FQGTGA. This CDR3 region has 16 residues. V was clipped by 2 bases and J by 6 bases, with 17 bases between them.

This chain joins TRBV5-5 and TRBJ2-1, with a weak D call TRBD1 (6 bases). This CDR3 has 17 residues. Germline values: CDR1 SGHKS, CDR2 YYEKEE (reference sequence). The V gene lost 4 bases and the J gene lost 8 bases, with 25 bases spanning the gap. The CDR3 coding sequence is TGTGCCAGCAGCCCAACGATAAACAGGGTTTTCGGTCATGAGCAGTTCTTC. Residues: CASSPTINRVFGHEQFF.

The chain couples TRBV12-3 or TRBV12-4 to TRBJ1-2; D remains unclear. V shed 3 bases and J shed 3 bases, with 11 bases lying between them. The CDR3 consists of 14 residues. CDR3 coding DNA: TGTGCCAGCAGTTTGTGGCAGGATTACTATGGCTACACCTTC. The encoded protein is CASSLWQDYYGYTF.

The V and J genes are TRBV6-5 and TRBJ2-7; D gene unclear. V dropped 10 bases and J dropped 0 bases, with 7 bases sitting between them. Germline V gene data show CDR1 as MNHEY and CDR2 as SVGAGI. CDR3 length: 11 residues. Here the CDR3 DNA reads TGTGCCACCCTTGCCTCCTACGAGCAGTACTTC. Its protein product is CATLASYEQYF.

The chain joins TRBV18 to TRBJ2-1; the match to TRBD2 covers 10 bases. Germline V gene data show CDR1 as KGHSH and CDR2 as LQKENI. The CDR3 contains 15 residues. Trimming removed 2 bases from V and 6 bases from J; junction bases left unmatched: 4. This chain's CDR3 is CASSPGSGGANEQFF. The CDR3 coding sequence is TGTGCCAGCTCACCAGGGAGCGGGGGGGCCAATGAGCAGTTCTTC.

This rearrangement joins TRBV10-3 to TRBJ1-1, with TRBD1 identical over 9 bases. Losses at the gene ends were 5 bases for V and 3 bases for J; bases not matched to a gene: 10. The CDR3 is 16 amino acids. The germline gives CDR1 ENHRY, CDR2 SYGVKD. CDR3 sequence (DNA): TGTGCCATCAGTATGAACAGGGGGCTTAGGGACACTGAAGCTTTCTTT. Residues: CAISMNRGLRDTEAFF.

CDR3 nucleotide sequence: TGTGCCAGCAGTCGATTCAGGGGGACGGGCGGGGAGCTGTTTTTT. This codes for CASSRFRGTGGELFF. The chain couples TRBV28 to TRBJ2-2, with TRBD1 identical over 7 bases. The CDR3 is 15 residues long. Losses at the gene ends were 5 bases for V and 7 bases for J; bases not matched to a gene: 10. Germline CDR1 MDHEN, CDR2 SYDVKM.